These 3 T cell receptor beta chains were sequenced from one sample in a study of cytomegalovirus exposure and HLA in healthy donors. PCR primers comprised 60 Vbeta and 13 Jbeta primers. Here immunoSEQ multiplex PCR was the method, and the copy in TCRdb shows in-frame clones only, minus some. This table holds roughly 130,000 clones, 60% to 85% found once. Sequenced sample: PBMCs. The receptor set was obtained from a young man in good health and CMV-seronegative.

This clone was recorded a few times. The chain joins TRBV2 to TRBJ1-3, with TRBD1 matching 7 bases. The CDR3 has 11 amino acids. The V and J ends lost 1 base and 15 bases, in that order; junction bases with no gene match: 3. From germline, CDR1 is SNHLY and CDR2 FYNNEI. The CDR3 DNA reads as TGTGCCAGCAGTGAAGGGACAGGACCATATTTT. Translation: CASSEGTGPYF.

This chain joins TRBV7-2 and TRBJ1-2; TRBD1 matches 7 bases. The V and J ends lost 5 bases and 4 bases, in that order; junction bases with no gene match: 7. Per germline, CDR1 SGHTA and CDR2 FQGNSA. The CDR3 has 14 amino acids. The CDR3: CASSQGVAGYGYTF. The CDR3, as DNA: TGTGCCAGCAGCCAGGGGGTGGCAGGCTATGGCTACACCTTC.

The chain is built from TRBV25-1 and TRBJ2-2; 8 bases are a match to TRBD1. Trimming cost V 6 bases and J 7 bases; bases outside gene matches: 10. There are 15 residues in the CDR3. Germline V gene data show CDR1 as MGHDK and CDR2 as SYGVNS. The CDR3 DNA reads as TGTGCCAGCAGCCCCGGGACAGGTGGATTCGGGGAGCTGTTTTTT. This gives the protein CASSPGTGGFGELFF.